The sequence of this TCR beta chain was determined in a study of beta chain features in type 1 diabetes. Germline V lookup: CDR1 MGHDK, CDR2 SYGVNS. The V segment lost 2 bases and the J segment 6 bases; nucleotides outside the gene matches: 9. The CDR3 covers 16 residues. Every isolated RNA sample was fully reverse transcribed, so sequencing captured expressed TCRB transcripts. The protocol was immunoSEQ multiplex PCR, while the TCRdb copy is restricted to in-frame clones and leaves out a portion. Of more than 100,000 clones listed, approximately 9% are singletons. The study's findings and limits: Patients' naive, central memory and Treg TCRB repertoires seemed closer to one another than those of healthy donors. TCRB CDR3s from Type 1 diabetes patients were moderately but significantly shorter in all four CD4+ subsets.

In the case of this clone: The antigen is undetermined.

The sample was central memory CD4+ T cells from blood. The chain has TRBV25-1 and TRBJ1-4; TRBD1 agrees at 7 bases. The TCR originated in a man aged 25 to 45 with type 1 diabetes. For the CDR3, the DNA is TGTGCCAGCAGTGAACCTCCGTCCAGGGGGTATGAAAAACTGTTTTTT. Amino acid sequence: CASSEPPSRGYEKLFF.